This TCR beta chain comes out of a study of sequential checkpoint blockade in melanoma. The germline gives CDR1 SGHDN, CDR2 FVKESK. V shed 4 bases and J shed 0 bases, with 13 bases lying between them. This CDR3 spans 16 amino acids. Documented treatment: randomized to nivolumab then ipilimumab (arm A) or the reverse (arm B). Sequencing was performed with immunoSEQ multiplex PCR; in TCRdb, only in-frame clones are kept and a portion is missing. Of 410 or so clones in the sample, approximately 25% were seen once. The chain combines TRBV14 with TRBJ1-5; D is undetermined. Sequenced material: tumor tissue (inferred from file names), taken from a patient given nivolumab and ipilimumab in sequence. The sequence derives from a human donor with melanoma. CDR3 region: CASSPHRSNSNQPQHF. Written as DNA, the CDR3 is TGTGCCAGCAGCCCCCATAGGAGTAATAGCAATCAGCCCCAGCATTTT.